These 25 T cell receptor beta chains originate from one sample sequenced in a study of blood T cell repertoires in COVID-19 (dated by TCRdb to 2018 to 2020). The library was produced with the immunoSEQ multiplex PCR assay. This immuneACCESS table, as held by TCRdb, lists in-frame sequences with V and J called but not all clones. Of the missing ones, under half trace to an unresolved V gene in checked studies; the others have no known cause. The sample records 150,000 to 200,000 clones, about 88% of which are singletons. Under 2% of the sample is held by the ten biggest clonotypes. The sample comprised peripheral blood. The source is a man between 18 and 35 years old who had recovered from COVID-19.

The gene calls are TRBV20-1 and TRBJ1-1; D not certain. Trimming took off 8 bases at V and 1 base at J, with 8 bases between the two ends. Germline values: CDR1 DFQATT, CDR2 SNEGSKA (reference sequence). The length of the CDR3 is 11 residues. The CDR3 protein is CSPPGNTEAFF. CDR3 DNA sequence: TGCAGTCCCCCCGGGAACACTGAAGCTTTCTTT.

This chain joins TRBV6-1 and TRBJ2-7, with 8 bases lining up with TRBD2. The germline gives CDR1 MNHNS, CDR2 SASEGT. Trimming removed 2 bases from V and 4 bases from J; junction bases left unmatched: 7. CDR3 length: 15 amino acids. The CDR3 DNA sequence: TGTGCCAGCAGTGAACAGAGCGGGAGTCAGTACGAGCAGTACTTC. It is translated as CASSEQSGSQYEQYF.

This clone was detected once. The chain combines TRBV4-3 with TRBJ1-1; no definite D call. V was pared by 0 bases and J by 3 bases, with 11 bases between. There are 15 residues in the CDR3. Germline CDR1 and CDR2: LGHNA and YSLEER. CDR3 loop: CASSQDRRYYTEAFF. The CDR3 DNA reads TGCGCCAGCAGCCAAGATAGGAGGTACTACACTGAAGCTTTCTTT.

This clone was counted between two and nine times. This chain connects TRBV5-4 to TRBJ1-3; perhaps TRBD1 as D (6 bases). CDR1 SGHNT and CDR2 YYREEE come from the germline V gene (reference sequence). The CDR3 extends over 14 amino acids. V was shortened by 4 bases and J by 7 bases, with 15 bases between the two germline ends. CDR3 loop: CASSQAGVGNTIYF. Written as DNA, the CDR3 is TGTGCCAGCAGCCAGGCAGGGGTCGGGAACACCATATATTTT.

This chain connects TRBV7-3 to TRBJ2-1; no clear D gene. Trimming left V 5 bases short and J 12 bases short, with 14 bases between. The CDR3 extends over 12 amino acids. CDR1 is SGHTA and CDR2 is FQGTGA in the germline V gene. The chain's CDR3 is CASSPNDSPQFF. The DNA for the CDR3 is TGTGCCAGCAGCCCCAATGACTCGCCGCAGTTCTTC.

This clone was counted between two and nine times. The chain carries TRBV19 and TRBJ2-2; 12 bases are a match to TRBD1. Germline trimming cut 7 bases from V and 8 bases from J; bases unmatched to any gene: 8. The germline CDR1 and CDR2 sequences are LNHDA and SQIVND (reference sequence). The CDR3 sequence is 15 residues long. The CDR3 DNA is TGTGCCAGTATCCGGGACAGGGGGCTCAAGGGGGAGCTGTTTTTT. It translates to CASIRDRGLKGELFF.

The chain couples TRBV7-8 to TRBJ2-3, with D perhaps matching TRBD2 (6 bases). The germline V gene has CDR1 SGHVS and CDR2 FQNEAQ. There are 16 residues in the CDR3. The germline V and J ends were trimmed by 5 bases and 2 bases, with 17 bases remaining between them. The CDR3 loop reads CASSGWGTPPTDTQYF. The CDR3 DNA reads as TGTGCCAGCAGCGGATGGGGGACTCCTCCCACAGATACGCAGTATTTT.

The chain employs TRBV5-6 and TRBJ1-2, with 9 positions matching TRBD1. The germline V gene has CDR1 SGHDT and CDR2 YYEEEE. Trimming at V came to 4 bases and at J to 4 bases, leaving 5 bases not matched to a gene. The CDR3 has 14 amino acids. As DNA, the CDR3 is TGTGCCAGCAGCCTAGGGACAGGGAGCTATGGCTACACCTTC. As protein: CASSLGTGSYGYTF.

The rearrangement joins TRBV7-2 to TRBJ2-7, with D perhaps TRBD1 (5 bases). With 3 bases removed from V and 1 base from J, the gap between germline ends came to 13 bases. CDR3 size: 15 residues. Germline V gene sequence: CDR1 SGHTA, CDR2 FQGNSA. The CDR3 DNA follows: TGTGCCAGCAGCTTTGGCCAGGGCCTATCCTACGAGCAGTACTTC. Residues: CASSFGQGLSYEQYF.

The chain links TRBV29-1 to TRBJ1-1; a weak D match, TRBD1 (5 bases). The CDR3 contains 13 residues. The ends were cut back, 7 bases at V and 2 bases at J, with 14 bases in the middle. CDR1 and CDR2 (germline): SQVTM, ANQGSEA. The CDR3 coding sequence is TGCAGCGAAAGGAGGGGATCTAACACTGAAGCTTTCTTT. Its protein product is CSERRGSNTEAFF.

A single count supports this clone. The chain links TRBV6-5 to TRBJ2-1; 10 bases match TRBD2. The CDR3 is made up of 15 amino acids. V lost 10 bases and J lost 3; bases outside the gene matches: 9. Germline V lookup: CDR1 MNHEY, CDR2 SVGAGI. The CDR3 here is CATNPLAGDYNEQFF. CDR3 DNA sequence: TGTGCCACCAACCCCCTAGCGGGAGACTACAATGAGCAGTTCTTC.

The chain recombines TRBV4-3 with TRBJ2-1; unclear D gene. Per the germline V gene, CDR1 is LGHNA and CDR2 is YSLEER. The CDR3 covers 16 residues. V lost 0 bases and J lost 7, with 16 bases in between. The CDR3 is CASSQEGEATWNEQFF. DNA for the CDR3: TGCGCCAGCAGCCAAGAAGGTGAGGCGACGTGGAATGAGCAGTTCTTC.

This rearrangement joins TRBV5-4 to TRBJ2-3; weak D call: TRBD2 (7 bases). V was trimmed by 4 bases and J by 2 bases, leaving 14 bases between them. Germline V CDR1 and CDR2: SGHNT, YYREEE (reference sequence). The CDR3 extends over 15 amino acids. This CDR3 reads CASSPGDYNTDTQYF. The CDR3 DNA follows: TGTGCCAGCAGCCCAGGGGACTACAACACAGATACGCAGTATTTT. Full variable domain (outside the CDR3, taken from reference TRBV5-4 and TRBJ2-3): ETGVTQSPTHLIKTRGQQVTLRCSSQSGHNTVSWYQQALGQGPQFIFQYYREEENGRGNFPPRFSGLQFPNYSSELNVNALELDDSALYLCASSPGDYNTDTQYFGPGTRLTVL.

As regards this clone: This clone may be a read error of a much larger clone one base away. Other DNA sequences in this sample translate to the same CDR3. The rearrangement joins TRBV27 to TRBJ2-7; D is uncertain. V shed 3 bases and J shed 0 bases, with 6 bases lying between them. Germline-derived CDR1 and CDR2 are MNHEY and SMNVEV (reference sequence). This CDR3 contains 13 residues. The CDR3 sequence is CASSFRSSYEQYF. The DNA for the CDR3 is TGTGCCAGCAGTTTTCGGAGCTCCTACGAGCAGTACTTC.

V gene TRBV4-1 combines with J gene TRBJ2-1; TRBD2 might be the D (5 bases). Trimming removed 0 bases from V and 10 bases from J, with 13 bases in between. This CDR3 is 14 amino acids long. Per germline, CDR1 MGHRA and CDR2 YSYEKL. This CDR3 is CASSQEGRGGEQFF. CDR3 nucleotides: TGCGCCAGCAGCCAAGAGGGGAGAGGTGGGGAGCAGTTCTTC.

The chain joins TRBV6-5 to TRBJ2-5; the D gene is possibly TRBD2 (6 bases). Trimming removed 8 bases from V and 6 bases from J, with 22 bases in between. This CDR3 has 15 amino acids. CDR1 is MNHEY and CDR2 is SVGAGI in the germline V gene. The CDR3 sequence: CASPSRDGGRKTQYF. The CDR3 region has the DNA TGTGCCAGCCCGTCCCGGGACGGGGGAAGGAAGACCCAGTACTTC.

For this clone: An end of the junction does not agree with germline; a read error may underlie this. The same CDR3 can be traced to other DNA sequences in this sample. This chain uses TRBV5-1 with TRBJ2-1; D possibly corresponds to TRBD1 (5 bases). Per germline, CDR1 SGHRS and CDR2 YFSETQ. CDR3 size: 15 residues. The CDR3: CASSLGQASYNEQFF. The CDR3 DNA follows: TGCGCCAGCAGTTTGGGGCAGGCGTCCTACAATGAGCAGTTCTTC.

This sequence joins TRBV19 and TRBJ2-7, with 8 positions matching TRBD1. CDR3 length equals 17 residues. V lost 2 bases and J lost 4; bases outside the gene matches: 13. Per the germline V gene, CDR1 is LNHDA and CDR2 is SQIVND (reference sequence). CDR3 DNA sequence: TGTGCCAGTAGTATAAGTTCGGGGGCAAGACAGGGGTACGAGCAGTACTTC. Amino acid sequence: CASSISSGARQGYEQYF.

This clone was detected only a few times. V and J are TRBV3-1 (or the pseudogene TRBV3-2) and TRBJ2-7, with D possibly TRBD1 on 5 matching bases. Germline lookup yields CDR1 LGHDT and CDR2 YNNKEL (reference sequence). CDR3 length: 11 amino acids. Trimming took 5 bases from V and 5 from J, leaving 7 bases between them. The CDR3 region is CASSLGDEQYF. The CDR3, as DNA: TGTGCCAGCAGCTTAGGGGACGAGCAGTACTTC.

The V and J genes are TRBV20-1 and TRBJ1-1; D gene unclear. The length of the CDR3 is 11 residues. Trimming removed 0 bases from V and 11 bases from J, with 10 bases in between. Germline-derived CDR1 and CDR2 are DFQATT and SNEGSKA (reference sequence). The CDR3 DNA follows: TGCAGTGCTAGAGATAACCCCGAGGCTTTCTTT. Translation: CSARDNPEAFF.

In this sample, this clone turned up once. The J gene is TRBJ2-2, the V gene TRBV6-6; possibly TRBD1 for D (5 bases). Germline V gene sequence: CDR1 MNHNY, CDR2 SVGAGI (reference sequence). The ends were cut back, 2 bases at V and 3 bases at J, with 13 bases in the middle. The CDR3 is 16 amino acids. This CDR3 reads CASSYRMTEDTGELFF. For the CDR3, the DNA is TGTGCCAGCAGTTACCGGATGACAGAGGACACCGGGGAGCTGTTTTTT.

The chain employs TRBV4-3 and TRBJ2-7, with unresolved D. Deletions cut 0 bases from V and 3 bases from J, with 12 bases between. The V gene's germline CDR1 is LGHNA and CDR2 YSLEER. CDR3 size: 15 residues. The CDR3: CASSQDLQVNYEQYF. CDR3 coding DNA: TGCGCCAGCAGCCAAGATCTCCAGGTGAACTACGAGCAGTACTTC.

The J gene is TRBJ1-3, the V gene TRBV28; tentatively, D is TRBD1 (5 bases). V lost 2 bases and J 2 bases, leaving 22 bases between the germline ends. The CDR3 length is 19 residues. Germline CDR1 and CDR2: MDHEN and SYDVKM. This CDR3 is CASSLVGGSLGLTGNTIYF. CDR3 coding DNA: TGTGCCAGCAGTTTAGTGGGGGGGAGCCTAGGATTAACTGGAAACACCATATATTTT.

CDR3 in DNA: TGTGCCAGCAGCACCTTTGGACAGGGGAATTCACCCCTCCACTTT. Translating gives CASSTFGQGNSPLHF. The rearrangement uses TRBV7-9 and TRBJ1-6; 9 bases line up with TRBD1. CDR3 length: 15 residues. J lost 7 bases, V lost 5 bases, and 6 bases had no gene match. Germline CDR1 reads SEHNR; CDR2 reads FQNEAQ (reference sequence). The entire variable domain, with the rest obtained from reference TRBV7-9 and TRBJ1-6, is as follows: DTGVSQNPRHKITKRGQNVTFRCDPISEHNRLYWYRQTLGQGPEFLTYFQNEAQLEKSRLLSDRFSAERPKGSFSTLEIQRTEQGDSAMYLCASSTFGQGNSPLHFGNGTRLTVT.

The CDR3 is CASSSSRAGELFF. The CDR3 DNA sequence: TGTGCCAGCAGCTCATCGCGGGCCGGGGAGCTGTTTTTT. The chain links TRBV6-2 or TRBV6-3 to TRBJ2-2, with a weak D call TRBD2 (5 bases). CDR1 and CDR2 from the germline V gene are MNHEY and SVGEGT. The CDR3 extends over 13 amino acids. Trimming removed 6 bases at V and 6 bases at J, with 11 bases between.